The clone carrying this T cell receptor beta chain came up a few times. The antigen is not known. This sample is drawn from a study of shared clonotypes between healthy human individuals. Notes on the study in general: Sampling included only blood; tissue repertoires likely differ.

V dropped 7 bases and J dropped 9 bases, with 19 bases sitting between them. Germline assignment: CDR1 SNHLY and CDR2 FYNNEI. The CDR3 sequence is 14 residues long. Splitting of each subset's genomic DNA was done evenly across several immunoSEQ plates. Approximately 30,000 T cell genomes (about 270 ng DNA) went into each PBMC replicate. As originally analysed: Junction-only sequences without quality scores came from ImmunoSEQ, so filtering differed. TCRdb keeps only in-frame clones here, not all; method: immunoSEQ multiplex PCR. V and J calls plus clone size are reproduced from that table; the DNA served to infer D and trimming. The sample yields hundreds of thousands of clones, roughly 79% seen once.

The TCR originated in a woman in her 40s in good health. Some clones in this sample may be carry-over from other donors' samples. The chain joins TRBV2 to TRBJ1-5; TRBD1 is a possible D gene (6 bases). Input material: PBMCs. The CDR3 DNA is TGTGCCAGCAAAGGAACACAGGGCGGCTCGCCCCAGCATTTT. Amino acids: CASKGTQGGSPQHF. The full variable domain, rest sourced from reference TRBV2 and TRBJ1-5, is EPEVTQTPSHQVTQMGQEVILRCVPISNHLYFYWYRQILGQKVEFLVSFYNNEISEKSEIFDDQFSVERPDGSNFTLKIRSTKLEDSAMYFCASKGTQGGSPQHFGDGTRLSIL.